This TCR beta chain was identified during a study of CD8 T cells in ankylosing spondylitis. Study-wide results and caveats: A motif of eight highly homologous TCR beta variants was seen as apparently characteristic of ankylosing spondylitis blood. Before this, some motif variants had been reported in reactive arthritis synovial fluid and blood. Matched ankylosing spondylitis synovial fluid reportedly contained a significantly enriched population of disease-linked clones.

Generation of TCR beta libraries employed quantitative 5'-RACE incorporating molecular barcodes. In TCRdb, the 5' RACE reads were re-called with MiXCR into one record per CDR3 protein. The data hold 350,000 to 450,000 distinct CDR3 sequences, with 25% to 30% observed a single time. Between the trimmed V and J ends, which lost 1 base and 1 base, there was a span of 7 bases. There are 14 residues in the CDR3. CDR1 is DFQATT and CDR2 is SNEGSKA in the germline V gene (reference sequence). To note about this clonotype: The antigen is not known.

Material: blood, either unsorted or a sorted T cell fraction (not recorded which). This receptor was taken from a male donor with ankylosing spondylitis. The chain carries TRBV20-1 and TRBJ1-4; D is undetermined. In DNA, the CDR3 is TGCAGTGCTAGAGGACCGGGAACTAATGAAAAACTGTTTTTT. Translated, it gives CSARGPGTNEKLFF.